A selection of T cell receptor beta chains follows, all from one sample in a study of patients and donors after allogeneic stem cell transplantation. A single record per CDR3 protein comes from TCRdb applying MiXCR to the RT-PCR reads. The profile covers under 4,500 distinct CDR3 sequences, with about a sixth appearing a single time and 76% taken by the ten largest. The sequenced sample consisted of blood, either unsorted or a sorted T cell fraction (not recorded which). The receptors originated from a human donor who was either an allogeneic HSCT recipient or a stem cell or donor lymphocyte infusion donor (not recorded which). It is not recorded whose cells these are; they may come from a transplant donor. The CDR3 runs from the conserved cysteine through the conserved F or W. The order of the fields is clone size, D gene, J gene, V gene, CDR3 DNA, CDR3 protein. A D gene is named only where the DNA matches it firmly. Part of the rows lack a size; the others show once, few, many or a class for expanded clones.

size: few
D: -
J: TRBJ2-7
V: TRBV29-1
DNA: TGCAGCGCCGGGGGCAGTTACGAGCAGTACTTC
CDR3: CSAGGSYEQYF

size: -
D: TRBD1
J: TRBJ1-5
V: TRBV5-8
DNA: TGTGCCAGCAGTTCATTGACAGGGGGCAGCAATCAGCCCCAGCATTTT
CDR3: CASSSLTGGSNQPQHF

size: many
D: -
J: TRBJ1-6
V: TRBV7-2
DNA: TGTGCCAGCAGCTTTCTCGCAGGAAGCTCCTATAATTCACCCCTCCACTTT
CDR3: CASSFLAGSSYNSPLHF

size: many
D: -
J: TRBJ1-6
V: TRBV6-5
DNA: TGTGCCAGCAGTTACGGACAGAATTTGTCACCCCTCCACTTT
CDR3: CASSYGQNLSPLHF

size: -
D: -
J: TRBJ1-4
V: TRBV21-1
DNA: TGTGCCAGCTGCCAAGACAGGGCAGCCAATGAAAAACTGTTTTTT
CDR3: CASCQDRAANEKLFF

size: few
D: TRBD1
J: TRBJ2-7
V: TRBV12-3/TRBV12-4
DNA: TGTGCCAGCAGTTTAGAGTTCCTAGGGACAGCCTACGAGCAGTACTTC
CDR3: CASSLEFLGTAYEQYF

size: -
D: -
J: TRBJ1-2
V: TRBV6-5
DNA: TGTGCCAGCAGTTACGGGCACGCACGAGGGTATGGCTACACCTTC
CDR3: CASSYGHARGYGYTF

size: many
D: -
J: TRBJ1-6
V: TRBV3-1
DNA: TGTGCCAGCAGCCATCCCGGGACTATAAGATCACCCCTCCACTTT
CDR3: CASSHPGTIRSPLHF

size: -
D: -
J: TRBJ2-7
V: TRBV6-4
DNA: TGTGCCAGCAGTGAATGGCAGCAGGGCGGGTCTCCAGGGAGGACCTACGAGCAGTACTTC
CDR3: CASSEWQQGGSPGRTYEQYF

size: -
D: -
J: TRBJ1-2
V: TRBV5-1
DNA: TGCGCCAGCAGGAAAGGGCTTGGCTACACCTTC
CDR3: CASRKGLGYTF

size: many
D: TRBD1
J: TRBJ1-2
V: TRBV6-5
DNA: TGTGCCAGCAATCTGGGCAGGGGGTCTTATGGCTACACCTTC
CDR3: CASNLGRGSYGYTF

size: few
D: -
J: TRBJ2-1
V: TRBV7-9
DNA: TGTGCCAGCAGCTTAAGAGGGTACGGTGAGCAGTTCTTC
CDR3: CASSLRGYGEQFF

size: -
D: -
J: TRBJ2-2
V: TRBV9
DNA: TGTGCCAGCAGCGTAGGATTGACAGCGAACACCGGGGAGCTGTTTTTT
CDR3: CASSVGLTANTGELFF

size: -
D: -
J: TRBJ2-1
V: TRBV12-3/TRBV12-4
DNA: TGTGCCAGCAGACTACTAGTCAGTGAGCAGTTCTTC
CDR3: CASRLLVSEQFF

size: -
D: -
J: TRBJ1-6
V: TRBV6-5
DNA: TGTGCCAGCACCGTCTGGGGCTCACCCCTCCACTTT
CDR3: CASTVWGSPLHF

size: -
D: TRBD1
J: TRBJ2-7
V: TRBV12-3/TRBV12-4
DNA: TGTGCCAGCAGTTTCGGAGCAGGGGGCCTCCTCTTC
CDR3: CASSFGAGGLLF

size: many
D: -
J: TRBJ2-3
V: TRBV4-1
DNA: TGCGCCAGCAGCCAAGATCCCGGGGCGGATACGCAGTATTTT
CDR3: CASSQDPGADTQYF

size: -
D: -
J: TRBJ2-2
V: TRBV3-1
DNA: TGTGCCAGCAGCCAACTTAGCGGGAACACCGGGGAGCTGTTTTTT
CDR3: CASSQLSGNTGELFF

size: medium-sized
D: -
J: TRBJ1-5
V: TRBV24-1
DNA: TGTGCCACCAGTGAGGGAGACGGCTTCAATCAGCCCCAGCATTTT
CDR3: CATSEGDGFNQPQHF

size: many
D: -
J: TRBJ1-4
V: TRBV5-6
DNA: TGTGCCAGCAGCTTGACGGCAGGCTTTAATGAAAAACTGTTTTTT
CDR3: CASSLTAGFNEKLFF

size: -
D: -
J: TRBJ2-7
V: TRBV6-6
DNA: TGTGCCAGCAGTTACGAGGGCGGCCTGGAGCAGTACTTC
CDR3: CASSYEGGLEQYF

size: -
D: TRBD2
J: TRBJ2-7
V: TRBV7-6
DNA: TGTGCCAGCAGCTTAAACTCGGGACTAGCGGACCACGAGCAGTACTTC
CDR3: CASSLNSGLADHEQYF

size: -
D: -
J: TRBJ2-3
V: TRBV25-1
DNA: TGTGCCAGCAGTGAACCCAGGGGTCGGACAGATACGCAGTATTTT
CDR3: CASSEPRGRTDTQYF